This TCR beta chain is drawn from a study of cytomegalovirus exposure and HLA in healthy donors. Study-wide points: The study found most TCR sequences rare, yet found some public TCRs in many donors. The study recorded 150 to 200 TCR beta chains that were cytomegalovirus-associated.

Only in-frame clones appear in the TCRdb table, and some are missing; sequencing was by immunoSEQ multiplex PCR. The sample gives 100,000 to 150,000 clones, 85% to 95% of which show up once; around 1.2% is in the top ten. Turning to this clone: Its matching antigen is unknown.

The CDR3 is 15 amino acids. Trimming pared 4 bases from V and 7 bases from J, leaving 19 bases between. Germline CDR1 ENHRY, CDR2 SYGVKD. The TCR originated in a woman under 30 in good health and CMV-seronegative. V is TRBV10-3 and J is TRBJ1-2, with D possibly being TRBD1 (5 bases). Sequencing was performed on PBMCs. The chain's CDR3 is CAISATLTGGTGYTF. CDR3 nucleotides: TGTGCCATCAGTGCTACCCTGACGGGGGGAACTGGCTACACCTTC.